The present entry profiles one T cell receptor beta chain with its context. Its cognate antigen is unknown. One end of the junction does not line up with germline, which may come from a read error. Using immunoSEQ multiplex PCR, the repertoire was profiled, and TCRdb retains in-frame clones only, with some absent. Found here are approximately 12,000 clones, about 93% of them singletons; the top ten hold roughly 22%. This specimen belongs to a study of graft-versus-host responses after intestinal transplantation. The CDR3 extends over 16 amino acids. Germline CDR1 and CDR2: SGDLS and YYNGEE. General observations from the study: There were GvH clones found in recipient marrow, and some of them appeared first in ileum or blood. Clonal ratios of graft-versus-host to host-versus-graft in allografts were high for patients exhibiting graft-donor T cell macrochimerism. HvG clone declines early post-transplant were associated with peak circulating GvH levels.

The V and J genes are TRBV9 and TRBJ2-2, with 10 bases matching TRBD2. The receptor was isolated from a human patient who received an intestinal transplant, so some T cells may come from the graft donor. Sample: PBMCs, taken approximately 110 days after intestinal transplant. CDR3 DNA: TGTGCCCGCAGCCGAACAAGCGGGAGGGGGGCCGGGGAGCTGTTTTTT. This translates into CARSRTSGRGAGELFF.